A single sample gave rise to the 28 T cell receptor beta chains below, sequenced in a study of T cell responses to AZD1222 COVID-19 vaccine. Profiling relied on immunoSEQ multiplex PCR, and the TCRdb table lists in-frame clones only, not all of them. The sample holds 84,000 or so clones, 88% seen once. The input for sequencing was peripheral blood, taken on day 0 of AZD1222 vaccination. These receptors were obtained from an adult in good health.

This chain joins TRBV19 and TRBJ1-1; possible D gene TRBD1, 6 bases. The CDR3 length is 14 residues. V shed 7 bases and J shed 4 bases, with 16 bases lying between them. Germline V gene sequence: CDR1 LNHDA, CDR2 SQIVND (reference sequence). Here the CDR3 reads CASTLGGVGTEAFF. The CDR3 bases are TGTGCCAGTACCCTAGGGGGGGTCGGCACTGAAGCTTTCTTT.

This chain uses TRBV6-1 with TRBJ2-7; no reliable D call. Germline CDR1 and CDR2: MNHNS and SASEGT. The ends were cut back, 2 bases at V and 3 bases at J, with 14 bases in the middle. CDR3 length equals 15 residues. CDR3 sequence: CASSEPLGQFYEQYF. As DNA, the CDR3 is TGTGCCAGCAGTGAACCCCTAGGGCAGTTCTACGAGCAGTACTTC.

The chain couples TRBV28 to TRBJ2-2, with D perhaps matching TRBD1 or TRBD2 (7 bases each). The ends were cut back, 5 bases at V and 5 bases at J, with 18 bases in the middle. Germline assignment: CDR1 MDHEN and CDR2 SYDVKM. CDR3 length equals 16 residues. The CDR3 sequence is CASSPSRGGRTGELFF. CDR3 in DNA: TGTGCCAGCAGTCCATCCAGGGGGGGCAGAACCGGGGAGCTGTTTTTT.

The chain couples TRBV3-1 (or the pseudogene TRBV3-2) to TRBJ1-1; D gene uncertain. The CDR3 is 14 amino acids. Germline V gives CDR1 LGHDT, CDR2 YNNKEL (reference sequence). Trimming shortened V by 2 bases and J by 5 bases, and 12 bases separated the two germline ends. The CDR3 DNA is TGTGCCAGCAGCCAATCGCCGGGTGGGACTGAAGCTTTCTTT. It encodes CASSQSPGGTEAFF.

This rearrangement joins TRBV29-1 to TRBJ1-1; 7 nucleotides agree with TRBD1. The germline gives CDR1 SQVTM, CDR2 ANQGSEA. This CDR3 is built from 14 residues. With V trimmed by 2 bases and J by 1 base, 4 bases remained unmatched. The CDR3 spells CSVEQGVANTEAFF. The CDR3 DNA reads as TGCAGCGTTGAACAGGGGGTGGCGAACACTGAAGCTTTCTTT.

The sample holds a few counts of this clone. The chain uses TRBV5-4 and TRBJ2-3; 7 bases align to TRBD1. Germline loops: CDR1 SGHNT, CDR2 YYREEE (reference sequence). V was pared by 4 bases and J by 3 bases, with 11 bases of the junction left unmatched. CDR3 length equals 16 residues. The CDR3 loop reads CASSQGGLLRTDTQYF. The CDR3 region has the DNA TGTGCCAGCAGCCAAGGGGGCCTGTTACGGACAGATACGCAGTATTTT.

The chain couples TRBV28 to TRBJ1-2; D might be TRBD1 (6 bases). The length of the CDR3 is 14 residues. V shed 1 base and J shed 4 bases, with 10 bases lying between them. In germline, CDR1 is MDHEN, CDR2 SYDVKM. This CDR3 reads CASSLSGHGYGYTF. DNA for the CDR3: TGTGCCAGCAGTTTATCGGGACATGGCTATGGCTACACCTTC.

The chain carries TRBV5-1 and TRBJ2-4, with a possible D match to TRBD1 (6 bases). CDR3 length equals 17 residues. Germline-derived CDR1 and CDR2 are SGHRS and YFSETQ. V was shortened by 9 bases and J by 0 bases, with 22 bases between the two germline ends. The CDR3 DNA follows: TGCGCCAAAAGGACAGTGGGGAGTAGTCTAGCCAAAAACATTCAGTACTTC. Translated, it gives CAKRTVGSSLAKNIQYF. Supplemented by reference TRBV5-1 and TRBJ2-4, the full variable domain reads KAGVTQTPRYLIKTRGQQVTLSCSPISGHRSVSWYQQTPGQGLQFLFEYFSETQRNKGNFPGRFSGRQFSNSRSEMNVSTLELGDSALYLCAKRTVGSSLAKNIQYFGAGTRLSVL.

This rearrangement joins TRBV29-1 to TRBJ2-3; no reliable D call. The CDR3 has 11 amino acids. V shed 6 bases and J shed 2 bases, with 6 bases lying between them. Germline CDR1 SQVTM, CDR2 ANQGSEA. In DNA form, the CDR3 reads TGCAGCGTCGCTCACACAGATACGCAGTATTTT. Translation gives CSVAHTDTQYF.

The chain uses TRBV19 and TRBJ1-6; a possible D gene is TRBD1 (5 bases). The CDR3 has 14 amino acids. Germline V gene sequence: CDR1 LNHDA, CDR2 SQIVND (reference sequence). Trimming stripped 7 bases from V and 7 bases from J, with 14 bases between. The CDR3 here is CASTTGRGNSPLHF. The CDR3 DNA reads TGTGCCAGTACAACGGGAAGGGGCAATTCACCCCTCCACTTT.

The chain is built from TRBV9 and TRBJ2-5, with 9 bases aligning to TRBD1. V lost 6 bases, J lost 5 bases, and 8 bases stayed unmatched. The CDR3 extends over 14 amino acids. Per the germline V gene, CDR1 is SGDLS and CDR2 is YYNGEE. DNA for the CDR3: TGTGCCAGCAACAGACAGGGGGTTATGGAGACCCAGTACTTC. Translation: CASNRQGVMETQYF.

CDR3 bases: TGCGCCAGCAGCCTTGGAGGTATAACTAATGAAAAACTGTTTTTT. It specifies CASSLGGITNEKLFF. The gene calls are TRBV5-1 and TRBJ1-4; no firm D call. The germline gives CDR1 SGHRS, CDR2 YFSETQ. With 4 bases removed from V and 1 base from J, the gap between germline ends came to 11 bases. The CDR3 runs to 15 residues. Supplemented by reference TRBV5-1 and TRBJ1-4, the full variable domain reads KAGVTQTPRYLIKTRGQQVTLSCSPISGHRSVSWYQQTPGQGLQFLFEYFSETQRNKGNFPGRFSGRQFSNSRSEMNVSTLELGDSALYLCASSLGGITNEKLFFGSGTQLSVL.

The chain is built from TRBV19 and TRBJ1-6; D uncertain. Germline V gene lookup returns CDR1 LNHDA and CDR2 SQIVND (reference sequence). CDR3 length equals 14 residues. Trimming removed 3 bases at V and 8 bases at J, with 11 bases between. The chain's CDR3 is CASSIMAEDSPLHF. In nucleotides, the CDR3 is TGTGCCAGTAGTATCATGGCCGAGGATTCACCCCTCCACTTT.

V is TRBV2 and J is TRBJ1-2; unclear D gene. Trimming removed 3 bases at V and 0 bases at J, with 8 bases between. Germline V gene data show CDR1 as SNHLY and CDR2 as FYNNEI. The CDR3 is 14 residues long. CDR3 in amino acids: CASSDLGANYGYTF. The CDR3 DNA is TGTGCCAGCAGTGATCTGGGAGCTAACTATGGCTACACCTTC. The whole variable domain, filled in from reference TRBV2 and TRBJ1-2, reads EPEVTQTPSHQVTQMGQEVILRCVPISNHLYFYWYRQILGQKVEFLVSFYNNEISEKSEIFDDQFSVERPDGSNFTLKIRSTKLEDSAMYFCASSDLGANYGYTFGSGTRLTVV.

This clone appeared a single time. This chain links TRBV24-1 with TRBJ2-5; 7 bases are a match to TRBD1. Germline CDR1 KGHDR, CDR2 SFDVKD. Losses at the gene ends were 4 bases for V and 1 base for J; bases not matched to a gene: 5. The CDR3 spans 15 residues. CDR3 protein: CATSEPQGSQETQYF. The CDR3 nucleotides read TGTGCCACCAGTGAACCACAGGGGTCCCAAGAGACCCAGTACTTC.

V gene TRBV9 combines with J gene TRBJ2-1; D tentatively reads TRBD1 or TRBD2 (5 bases each). Trimming removed 2 bases from V and 0 bases from J, with 15 bases in between. CDR3 length: 17 residues. Per the germline V gene, CDR1 is SGDLS and CDR2 is YYNGEE. CDR3 in DNA: TGTGCCAGCAGCGTCCGGGACCAGACTGGCTCCTACAATGAGCAGTTCTTC. Its protein is CASSVRDQTGSYNEQFF.

This chain uses TRBV3-1 (or the pseudogene TRBV3-2) with TRBJ1-1, with D perhaps TRBD1 (6 bases). CDR1 is LGHDT, CDR2 YNNKEL, per germline (reference sequence). The CDR3 contains 15 residues. The V end lost 4 bases, the J end lost 5 bases, and 17 bases lay between the germline ends. For the CDR3, the DNA is TGTGCCAGCAGCCCAACCGGGGGCTACAAGACTGAAGCTTTCTTT. Encoded protein: CASSPTGGYKTEAFF.

This clone has a single count. V gene TRBV7-2 combines with J gene TRBJ1-6; D not certain. Trimming took 1 base from V and 10 from J, leaving 14 bases between them. This CDR3 has 15 residues. CDR1 is SGHTA, CDR2 FQGNSA, per germline. CDR3 sequence: CASSLVPNMGSPLHF. The CDR3 DNA is TGTGCCAGCAGCTTAGTACCGAATATGGGGTCACCCCTCCACTTT.

This clone was recorded a few times. The chain is built from TRBV7-3 and TRBJ1-6; 10 bases align to TRBD1. With 6 bases clipped from V and 10 bases from J, the junction kept 3 bases outside the gene matches. The CDR3 runs 13 residues. Germline lookup yields CDR1 SGHTA and CDR2 FQGTGA. CDR3 amino acids: CASSPGQGSPLHF. The CDR3 DNA is TGTGCCAGCAGTCCGGGACAGGGGTCACCCCTCCACTTT.

The chain couples TRBV3-1 (or the pseudogene TRBV3-2) to TRBJ1-1, with TRBD1 matching 9 bases. V was pared by 4 bases and J by 2 bases, with 2 bases of the junction left unmatched. Germline-derived CDR1 and CDR2 are LGHDT and YNNKEL (reference sequence). This CDR3 has 14 residues. The CDR3 spells CASSRGQGNTEAFF. CDR3 DNA: TGTGCCAGCAGCCGGGGACAGGGAAACACTGAAGCTTTCTTT.

This rearrangement joins TRBV5-1 to TRBJ1-1; D not certain. Trimming pared 4 bases from V and 4 bases from J, leaving 17 bases between. Germline values: CDR1 SGHRS, CDR2 YFSETQ. The CDR3 extends over 15 amino acids. CDR3 DNA sequence: TGCGCCAGCAGCCTCCCTGGATTATCGGGCACTGAAGCTTTCTTT. Translating gives CASSLPGLSGTEAFF.

V is TRBV11-3 and J is TRBJ2-2; 7 bases are a match to TRBD1. The V gene's germline CDR1 is SGHNT and CDR2 YENEEA. The CDR3 covers 16 residues. Trimming at V came to 6 bases and at J to 0 bases, leaving 7 bases not matched to a gene. The CDR3 is CASRYNQGANTGELFF. Written as DNA, the CDR3 is TGTGCCAGCAGATACAACCAGGGGGCGAACACCGGGGAGCTGTTTTTT.

This rearrangement joins TRBV9 to TRBJ2-5; 8 nucleotides align to TRBD2. Germline-derived CDR1 and CDR2 are SGDLS and YYNGEE. The trim removed 0 bases at V and 5 bases at J, leaving 12 bases unmatched. This CDR3 is built from 17 residues. The CDR3 coding sequence is TGTGCCAGCAGCGTAGCGTGGGGCGGGAGGCCAAACGAGACCCAGTACTTC. Translated: CASSVAWGGRPNETQYF.

The chain has TRBV5-6 and TRBJ1-3, with 12 nucleotides matching TRBD1. V trimming: 4 bases; J trimming: 11 bases; junction bases outside the gene matches: 13. The CDR3 sequence is 16 residues long. Germline CDR1 and CDR2: SGHDT and YYEEEE. This CDR3 reads CASSRGQGAFPLAIYF. Written as DNA, the CDR3 is TGTGCCAGCAGCAGGGGACAGGGGGCTTTCCCGCTCGCCATATATTTT.

This rearrangement joins TRBV11-2 to TRBJ2-5; tentative D call: TRBD1 (6 bases). Germline V gene lookup returns CDR1 SGHAT and CDR2 FQNNGV. The CDR3 is 15 residues long. The V end lost 2 bases, the J end lost 5 bases, and 15 bases lay between the germline ends. The CDR3 sequence: CASSLRTGSQETQYF. The CDR3 DNA follows: TGTGCCAGCAGCTTAAGAACAGGGTCGCAGGAGACCCAGTACTTC.

J is TRBJ1-2 and V is TRBV9; no definite D call. The CDR3 consists of 11 residues. CDR1 SGDLS and CDR2 YYNGEE come from the germline V gene. V lost 3 bases and J lost 4, with 4 bases in between. The CDR3 is CASSAFYGYTF. The CDR3 nucleotides read TGTGCCAGCAGCGCCTTCTATGGCTACACCTTC.

V and J are TRBV15 and TRBJ1-1, with 8 bases lining up with TRBD1. The CDR3 runs to 15 residues. Germline CDR1 and CDR2: LNHNV and YYDKDF (reference sequence). Trimming took 6 bases from V and 5 from J; bases not matched to a gene: 11. The CDR3 nucleotides read TGTGCCACCAGGGAGGACAGGGAAAGAAGGACTGAAGCTTTCTTT. Its translation is CATREDRERRTEAFF.

J is TRBJ2-1 and V is TRBV5-8, with TRBD2 matching 9 bases. The CDR3 sequence is 15 residues long. Per the germline V gene, CDR1 is SGHTS and CDR2 is YDEGEE. The ends lost 6 bases at V and 9 bases at J; junction bases unmatched: 13. The CDR3 DNA reads TGTGCCAGCACAAGGGGGACTAGCCTCATCGGTGAGCAGTTCTTC. As protein: CASTRGTSLIGEQFF.